This is a list of T cell receptor beta chains from one sample in a study of human T cells and chemical hapten exposure. TCRdb reprocessed the RACE reads via MiXCR and lists one record per CDR3 protein. The sample holds about 380,000 distinct CDR3 sequences, roughly 4.8% seen once. The sequencing used whole blood, collected in connection with sensitization to the hapten diphenylcyclopropenone (DPC). The receptors originated from a woman aged 50 to 65 with alopecia areata. Some clones in this sample may be carry-over from other donors' samples. CDR3s include the opening cysteine and the closing phenylalanine or tryptophan. A D gene is named only where the DNA matches it firmly. Not all rows give a size; the values are once, few, many and, for expanded clones, a class.

cdr3_aa cdr3_nt v_call d_call clone_size j_call
CASSQEGTAGNQPQHF TGTGCCAGCAGCCAAGAGGGCACGGCGGGGAATCAGCCCCAGCATTTT TRBV4-2 - many TRBJ1-5
CASSLYFNEQFF TGTGCCAGCAGCTTGTACTTTAATGAGCAGTTCTTC TRBV11-2 - many TRBJ2-1
CASPRGRGTDTQYF TGTGCCAGCCCCAGAGGGCGAGGCACAGATACGCAGTATTTT TRBV2 - many TRBJ2-3
CASSQIFQSSYEQYF TGTGCCAGCAGCCAAATTTTTCAGAGCTCCTACGAGCAGTACTTC TRBV3-1 - many TRBJ2-7
CASSLGSALTDTQYF TGCGCCAGCAGCTTGGGTAGCGCCCTCACAGATACGCAGTATTTT TRBV5-1 - many TRBJ2-3
CASSYSTLRGEQYF TGTGCCAGCAGTTACTCCACATTACGAGGCGAGCAGTACTTC TRBV6-2/TRBV6-3 - - TRBJ2-7
CASSLFDETQYF TGTGCCAGCAGCCTGTTTGATGAGACCCAGTACTTC TRBV6-2/TRBV6-3 - many TRBJ2-5
CASITDEQYF TGTGCCAGCATCACGGACGAGCAGTACTTC TRBV28 - many TRBJ2-7
CASSEQAGRRGFGAFF TGTGCCAGCAGTGAACAGGCCGGGAGAAGAGGATTCGGAGCTTTCTTT TRBV25-1 - many TRBJ1-1
CSARAGNTEAFF TGCAGTGCTAGAGCCGGGAACACTGAAGCTTTCTTT TRBV20-1 - few TRBJ1-1
CASRVARGIHREQYF TGTGCCAGCCGGGTAGCCCGGGGTATCCACCGCGAGCAGTACTTC TRBV27 - few TRBJ2-7
CASSLARINQPQHF TGTGCCAGCAGCTTAGCTCGGATCAATCAGCCCCAGCATTTT TRBV7-6 - many TRBJ1-5
CASSTSPGGQFF TGTGCCAGCAGTACCTCCCCAGGAGGGCAGTTCTTC TRBV12-3/TRBV12-4 - many TRBJ2-1